Below, 21 T cell receptor beta chains from the same sample are listed, as sequenced in a study of blood T cell repertoires in COVID-19. Profiled with immunoSEQ multiplex PCR; TCRdb holds only in-frame clones, not every one. The sample records about 58,000 clones, roughly 89% being singletons. Material: peripheral blood. Every receptor here comes from a man in his sixties with active COVID-19.

The chain links TRBV6-7 to TRBJ2-1; D may be TRBD2 (5 bases). Being an ORF, TRBV6-7 has a function that is uncertain. The CDR3 extends over 14 amino acids. V was cut by 0 bases and J by 8 bases, with 11 bases left in between. The CDR3 DNA sequence: TGTGCCAGCAGTTACTCTGCCCGGACTGATGAGCAGTTCTTC. It encodes CASSYSARTDEQFF.

The rearrangement links TRBV7-8 to TRBJ1-4; 7 nucleotides line up with TRBD1. J gave up 8 bases and V 1 base, and 7 bases lay outside the gene matches. CDR1 SGHVS and CDR2 FQNEAQ come from the germline V gene. The CDR3 is made up of 15 amino acids. In DNA form, the CDR3 reads TGTGCCAGCAGCTTAGTAGGGGGCAAGTGGGAAAAACTGTTTTTT. Its translation: CASSLVGGKWEKLFF.

The J gene is TRBJ2-5, the V gene TRBV28; 7 nucleotides line up with TRBD2. CDR1 is MDHEN, CDR2 SYDVKM, per germline. The V gene end was trimmed by 7 bases and the J gene end by 3 bases; junction bases not matched to a gene: 5. This CDR3 is 13 amino acids long. The DNA of the CDR3 is TGTGCCAGCACCCGGGGGAGGGAAGAGACCCAGTACTTC. This encodes CASTRGREETQYF.

The chain uses TRBV5-1 and TRBJ1-2; D gene uncertain. Germline-derived CDR1 and CDR2 are SGHRS and YFSETQ. V was clipped by 0 bases and J by 8 bases, with 11 bases between them. The CDR3 extends over 13 amino acids. The CDR3 spells CASSLGGGGGYTF. The CDR3 DNA follows: TGCGCCAGCAGCTTGGGCGGCGGTGGGGGCTACACCTTC.

The V call is TRBV7-2, the J call TRBJ2-4; D is possibly TRBD1 (6 bases). The CDR3 extends over 14 amino acids. Deletions cut 2 bases from V and 9 bases from J, with 14 bases between. The germline V gene encodes CDR1 SGHTA and CDR2 FQGNSA. This CDR3 is CASSLYRELVIQYF. The CDR3, as DNA: TGTGCCAGCAGCTTATACAGGGAACTTGTCATTCAGTACTTC. The whole variable domain, remainder taken from reference TRBV7-2 and TRBJ2-4, is GAGVSQSPSNKVTEKGKDVELRCDPISGHTALYWYRQSLGQGLEFLIYFQGNSAPDKSGLPSDRFSAERTGGSVSTLTIQRTQQEDSAVYLCASSLYRELVIQYFGAGTRLSVL.

The V and J genes are TRBV28 and TRBJ1-2, with 7 bases fitting TRBD1. Germline CDR1 reads MDHEN; CDR2 reads SYDVKM. V was pared by 2 bases and J by 8 bases, with 2 bases of the junction left unmatched. The CDR3 has 12 residues. CDR3 DNA sequence: TGTGCCAGCAGTTTAAGACAGGGCGGCTACACCTTC. Amino acids: CASSLRQGGYTF.

The chain recombines TRBV28 with TRBJ2-7; 8 bases match TRBD2. V dropped 6 bases and J dropped 4; count of bases not matched to a gene: 17. Germline-derived CDR1 and CDR2 are MDHEN and SYDVKM. This CDR3 is 17 amino acids long. The chain's CDR3 is CASSPGGSGSIGYEQYF. The CDR3 DNA follows: TGTGCCAGCAGCCCCGGGGGGAGCGGGAGTATTGGGTACGAGCAGTACTTC.

The J gene is TRBJ1-1, the V gene TRBV18; unclear D gene. The CDR3 is made up of 13 amino acids. Trimming took off 1 base at V and 4 bases at J, with 7 bases between the two ends. Germline lookup yields CDR1 KGHSH and CDR2 LQKENI. CDR3 in amino acids: CASSPQAGTEAFF. The CDR3 coding sequence is TGTGCCAGCTCACCACAGGCGGGCACTGAAGCTTTCTTT.

This rearrangement joins TRBV5-1 to TRBJ2-5; 7 bases map to TRBD1. Germline lookup yields CDR1 SGHRS and CDR2 YFSETQ. The CDR3 is made up of 13 amino acids. Germline trimming cut 4 bases from V and 4 bases from J; bases unmatched to any gene: 4. The CDR3 protein is CASSKDRAETQYF. The CDR3 DNA is TGCGCCAGCAGCAAAGACAGGGCAGAGACCCAGTACTTC.

Turning to this clone: One junction end does not reproduce the germline sequence, and a read error may be involved. The rearrangement links TRBV7-7 to TRBJ2-5; tentatively, D is TRBD2 (5 bases). There are 14 residues in the CDR3. The germline CDR1 and CDR2 sequences are SSHAT and FNYEAQ (reference sequence). The DNA for the CDR3 is TGTGCTAGCAGCTTAGAACTCGGGGAAGAGACCCAGTACTTC. Protein: CASSLELGEETQYF. Full variable domain (rest looked up from reference TRBV7-7 and TRBJ2-5): GAGVSQSPRYKVTKRGQDVTLRCDPISSHATLYWYQQALGQGPEFLTYFNYEAQPDKSGLPSDRFSAERPEGSISTLTIQRTEQRDSAMYRCASSLELGEETQYFGPGTRLLVL.

The gene calls are TRBV6-5 and TRBJ1-2; no clear D gene. The CDR3 length is 16 residues. Germline V CDR1 and CDR2: MNHEY, SVGAGI. V gave up 1 base and J gave up 0 bases, with 12 bases separating them. CDR3 in amino acids: CASSYLFRGTNYGYTF. CDR3 nucleotide sequence: TGTGCCAGCAGTTACTTATTTCGAGGTACTAACTATGGCTACACCTTC.

Points on this clone: Within the sample, other DNA sequences also encode this same CDR3. The chain couples TRBV6-2 or TRBV6-3 to TRBJ1-5; possible D gene TRBD1, 6 bases. Trimming removed 2 bases at V and 7 bases at J, with 15 bases between. This CDR3 region has 15 residues. Germline CDR1 is MNHEY and CDR2 is SVGEGT. CDR3 sequence reads: CASSYGGGRGQPQHF. The CDR3 nucleotides read TGTGCCAGCAGTTACGGGGGGGGCCGGGGGCAGCCCCAGCATTTT.

This clone was seen a handful of times. The chain carries TRBV7-9 and TRBJ2-2; no firm D call. Germline assignment: CDR1 SEHNR and CDR2 FQNEAQ (reference sequence). This CDR3 has 15 residues. V was trimmed by 0 bases and J by 0 bases, leaving 5 bases between them. The CDR3 DNA is TGTGCCAGCAGCTTAGCGAGATCGAACACCGGGGAGCTGTTTTTT. It specifies CASSLARSNTGELFF.

The genes are TRBV5-5 and TRBJ1-1; D ambiguous. The germline V and J ends were trimmed by 0 bases and 0 bases, with 6 bases remaining between them. This CDR3 spans 14 amino acids. In germline, CDR1 is SGHKS, CDR2 YYEKEE (reference sequence). The DNA of the CDR3 is TGTGCCAGCAGCTTGGGAGGAGTGAACACTGAAGCTTTCTTT. Amino acid sequence: CASSLGGVNTEAFF.

The V gene is TRBV11-2, the J gene TRBJ2-1; TRBD1 matches at 9 bases. From germline, CDR1 is SGHAT and CDR2 FQNNGV. This CDR3 is built from 15 residues. The junction had 8 bases not matched to a gene; V was cut back by 5 bases and J by 6 bases. The CDR3 region has the DNA TGTGCCAGCAGCAAACAGGGGGCGAGTGTCAATGAGCAGTTCTTC. This sequence encodes CASSKQGASVNEQFF.

V and J are TRBV30 and TRBJ1-5, with 8 bases aligning to TRBD1. The germline V gene encodes CDR1 GTSNPN and CDR2 SVGIG (reference sequence). V shed 5 bases and J 6 bases; nucleotides not matched to a gene: 6. The CDR3 runs 13 residues. CDR3 amino acids: CAWRQGAGQPQHF. The DNA for the CDR3 is TGTGCCTGGCGTCAGGGGGCAGGTCAGCCCCAGCATTTT.

The V call is TRBV18, the J call TRBJ2-3; 13 nucleotides agree with TRBD2. Germline values: CDR1 KGHSH, CDR2 LQKENI. The CDR3 has 17 amino acids. V was clipped by 3 bases and J by 0 bases; unmatched bases: 3. The CDR3 sequence: CASSPPGLAGSTDTQYF. CDR3 DNA: TGTGCCAGCTCACCGCCGGGACTAGCGGGGAGCACAGATACGCAGTATTTT. Full variable domain (rest looked up from reference TRBV18 and TRBJ2-3): NAGVMQNPRHLVRRRGQEARLRCSPMKGHSHVYWYRQLPEEGLKFMVYLQKENIIDESGMPKERFSAEFPKEGPSILRIQQVVRGDSAAYFCASSPPGLAGSTDTQYFGPGTRLTVL.

This rearrangement joins TRBV23-1 to TRBJ1-2, with D possibly being TRBD1 (5 bases). TRBV23-1 is placed among ORFs of uncertain function. The CDR3 has 20 amino acids. Trimming took off 3 bases at V and 5 bases at J, with 31 bases between the two ends. The CDR3 sequence: CASSHLRCRVAGEWDYGYTF. The CDR3 DNA reads as TGCGCCAGCAGTCACCTTCGCTGCAGGGTGGCCGGAGAGTGGGATTATGGCTACACCTTC.

This chain connects TRBV5-5 to TRBJ1-5, with D hard to call. The CDR3 loop spans 15 amino acids. V lost 0 bases to trimming and J lost 6 bases, with 13 bases between them. Germline CDR1 SGHKS, CDR2 YYEKEE (reference sequence). In nucleotides, the CDR3 is TGTGCCAGCAGCTTGGAAGGCGGGAAAGGTCAGCCCCAGCATTTT. Its translation: CASSLEGGKGQPQHF. Based on the CDR3 plus reference TRBV5-5 and TRBJ1-5, the full variable domain is DAGVTQSPTHLIKTRGQQVTLRCSPISGHKSVSWYQQVLGQGPQFIFQYYEKEERGRGNFPDRFSARQFPNYSSELNVNALLLGDSALYLCASSLEGGKGQPQHFGDGTRLSIL.

The J gene is TRBJ2-3, the V gene TRBV2; 10 bases are shared with TRBD2. The V and J ends lost 5 bases and 3 bases, in that order; junction bases with no gene match: 5. There are 15 residues in the CDR3. Germline assignment: CDR1 SNHLY and CDR2 FYNNEI. This CDR3 reads CASSLAGVGTDTQYF. CDR3 DNA: TGTGCCAGCAGTCTAGCGGGAGTGGGTACAGATACGCAGTATTTT. Drawing the rest from reference TRBV2 and TRBJ2-3, the complete variable domain is EPEVTQTPSHQVTQMGQEVILRCVPISNHLYFYWYRQILGQKVEFLVSFYNNEISEKSEIFDDQFSVERPDGSNFTLKIRSTKLEDSAMYFCASSLAGVGTDTQYFGPGTRLTVL.

The genes are TRBV7-3 and TRBJ2-2; 9 bases map to TRBD1. CDR1 and CDR2 from the germline V gene are SGHTA and FQGTGA. V was pared by 5 bases and J by 5 bases, with 15 bases of the junction left unmatched. There are 18 residues in the CDR3. DNA for the CDR3: TGTGCCAGCAGCCTAGAATATTCGGGACAGGGAGGTACCGGGGAGCTGTTTTTT. The encoded protein is CASSLEYSGQGGTGELFF.